These 5 T cell receptor beta chains were all obtained from the same sample, sequenced in a study of early T cells in non-severe SARS-CoV-2 infection. MiXCR, applied by TCRdb to the 5' RACE reads, yields one record per CDR3 protein. The data hold about 11,000 distinct CDR3 sequences, with 4% to 5.5% observed a single time. The sequenced material came from whole blood. Receptors were obtained from an adult who was a healthcare worker with PCR-confirmed SARS-CoV-2 infection or an uninfected control (not recorded which).

By its share, this clonotype is medium-sized. The V and J genes are TRBV19 and TRBJ2-5; TRBD1 is a possible D gene (5 bases). The V end was cut by 6 bases, the J end by 1 base, with 9 bases between. Germline CDR1 LNHDA, CDR2 SQIVND (reference sequence). CDR3 length: 13 residues. Written as DNA, the CDR3 is TGTGCCAGTAGCGACAGTATCCAAGAGACCCAGTACTTC. This codes for CASSDSIQETQYF.

This clonotype was found a few times. This chain connects TRBV3-1 to TRBJ2-3; 12 bases are a match to TRBD2. The CDR3 contains 18 residues. Germline loops: CDR1 LGHDT, CDR2 YNNKEL (reference sequence). J gave up 2 bases and V 1 base, and 7 bases lay outside the gene matches. As DNA, the CDR3 is TGTGCCAGCAGCCAAGTCCCTCTAGCGGGGGGGTTCACAGATACGCAGTATTTT. Its translation: CASSQVPLAGGFTDTQYF.

This clonotype was seen more than once but under ten times. This chain connects TRBV7-2 to TRBJ2-2; TRBD2 agrees at 7 bases. CDR1 is SGHTA, CDR2 FQGNSA, per germline. CDR3 length: 16 amino acids. V was clipped by 3 bases and J by 6 bases; unmatched bases: 10. The CDR3 is CASSFISGLGAGELFF. The CDR3 nucleotides are TGTGCCAGCAGCTTCATTAGCGGGCTCGGCGCCGGGGAGCTGTTTTTT. Full variable domain (missing parts from reference TRBV7-2 and TRBJ2-2): GAGVSQSPSNKVTEKGKDVELRCDPISGHTALYWYRQSLGQGLEFLIYFQGNSAPDKSGLPSDRFSAERTGGSVSTLTIQRTQQEDSAVYLCASSFISGLGAGELFFGEGSRLTVL.

This clonotype appeared a few times. This chain links TRBV9 with TRBJ2-5, with 11 bases that match TRBD2. Per the germline V gene, CDR1 is SGDLS and CDR2 is YYNGEE. With 0 bases clipped from V and 5 bases from J, the junction kept 9 bases outside the gene matches. The CDR3 contains 17 residues. The CDR3 DNA sequence: TGTGCCAGCAGCGTAGGAGATAGCGGGGGGGCACGTGAGACCCAGTACTTC. This gives the protein CASSVGDSGGARETQYF.

Ten or more counts support this clonotype. The V gene is TRBV5-1, the J gene TRBJ1-1, with D perhaps matching TRBD1 (6 bases). This CDR3 is built from 15 residues. Trimming stripped 5 bases from V and 0 bases from J, with 14 bases between. CDR1 and CDR2 from the germline V gene are SGHRS and YFSETQ. CDR3 nucleotides: TGCGCCAGCAGTGGACAGAGATTCATGAACACTGAAGCTTTCTTT. Translation gives CASSGQRFMNTEAFF.